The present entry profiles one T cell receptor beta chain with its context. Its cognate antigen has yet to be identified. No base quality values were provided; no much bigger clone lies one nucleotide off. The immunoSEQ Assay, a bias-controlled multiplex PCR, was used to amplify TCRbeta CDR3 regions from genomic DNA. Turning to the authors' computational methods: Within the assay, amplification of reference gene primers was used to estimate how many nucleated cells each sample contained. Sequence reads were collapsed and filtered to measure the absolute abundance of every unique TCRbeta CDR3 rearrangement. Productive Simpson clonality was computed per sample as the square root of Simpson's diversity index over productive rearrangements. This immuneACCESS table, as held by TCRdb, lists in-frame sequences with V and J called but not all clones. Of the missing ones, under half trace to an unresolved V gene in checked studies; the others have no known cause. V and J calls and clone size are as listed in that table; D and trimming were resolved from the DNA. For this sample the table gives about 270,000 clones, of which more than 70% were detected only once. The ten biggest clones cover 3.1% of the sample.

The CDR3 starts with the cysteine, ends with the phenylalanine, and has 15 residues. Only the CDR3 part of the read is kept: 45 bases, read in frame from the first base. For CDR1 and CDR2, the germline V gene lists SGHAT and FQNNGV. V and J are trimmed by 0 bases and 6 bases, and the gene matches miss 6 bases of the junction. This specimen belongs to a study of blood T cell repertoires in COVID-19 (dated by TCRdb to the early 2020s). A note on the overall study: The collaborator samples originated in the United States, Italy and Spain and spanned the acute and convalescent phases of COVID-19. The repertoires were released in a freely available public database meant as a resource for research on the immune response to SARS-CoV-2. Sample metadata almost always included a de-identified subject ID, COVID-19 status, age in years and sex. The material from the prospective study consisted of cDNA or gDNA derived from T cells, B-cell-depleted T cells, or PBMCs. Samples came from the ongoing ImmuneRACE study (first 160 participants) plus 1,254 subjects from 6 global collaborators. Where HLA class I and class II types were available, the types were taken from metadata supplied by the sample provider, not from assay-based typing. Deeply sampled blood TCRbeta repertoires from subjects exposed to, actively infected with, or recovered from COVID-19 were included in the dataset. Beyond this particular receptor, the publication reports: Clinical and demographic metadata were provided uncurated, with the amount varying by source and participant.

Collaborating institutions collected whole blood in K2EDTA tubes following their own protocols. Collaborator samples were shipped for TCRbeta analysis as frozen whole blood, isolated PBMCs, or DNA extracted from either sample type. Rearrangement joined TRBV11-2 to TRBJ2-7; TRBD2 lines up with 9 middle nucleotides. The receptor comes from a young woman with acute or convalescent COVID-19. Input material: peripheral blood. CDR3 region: CASSLDGREGGEQYF. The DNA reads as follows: TGTGCCAGCAGCTTAGATGGGCGGGAGGGAGGCGAGCAGTACTTC.